One sample yielded the 7 T cell receptor beta chains listed below, sequenced in a study of identical twins. MiXCR was run by TCRdb on the 5' RACE reads, yielding one entry per CDR3 protein. The table includes 1.5 million to 2 million distinct CDR3 sequences, about 31% detected once. The sequencing sample was made of cord blood. Receptors were obtained from a newborn girl in good health.

The chain joins TRBV5-1 to TRBJ1-1; D remains unclear. V lost 4 bases to trimming and J lost 6 bases, with 16 bases between them. The CDR3 runs to 14 residues. CDR1 is SGHRS, CDR2 YFSETQ, per germline. CDR3 loop: CASSPEVKSSEAFF. For the CDR3, the DNA is TGCGCCAGCAGCCCGGAGGTAAAGTCCTCTGAAGCTTTCTTT. Drawing the rest from reference TRBV5-1 and TRBJ1-1, the complete variable domain is KAGVTQTPRYLIKTRGQQVTLSCSPISGHRSVSWYQQTPGQGLQFLFEYFSETQRNKGNFPGRFSGRQFSNSRSEMNVSTLELGDSALYLCASSPEVKSSEAFFGQGTRLTVV.

This clonotype was found a few times. The J gene is TRBJ2-3, the V gene TRBV9; 15 bases fit TRBD2. The ends lost 4 bases at V and 5 bases at J; junction bases unmatched: 2. This CDR3 has 15 amino acids. From germline, CDR1 is SGDLS and CDR2 YYNGEE. CDR3 bases: TGTGCCAGCAGCATGGGACTAGCGGGGGGAGATACGCAGTATTTT. This sequence encodes CASSMGLAGGDTQYF. The full variable domain, rest sourced from reference TRBV9 and TRBJ2-3, is DSGVTQTPKHLITATGQRVTLRCSPRSGDLSVYWYQQSLDQGLQFLIQYYNGEERAKGNILERFSAQQFPDLHSELNLSSLELGDSALYFCASSMGLAGGDTQYFGPGTRLTVL.

This clonotype was counted only a few times. This CDR3 reads CAISESASGSEQYF. The CDR3 DNA follows: TGTGCCATCAGTGAGTCGGCTAGCGGGAGCGAGCAGTACTTC. The chain carries TRBV10-3 and TRBJ2-5; TRBD2 matches at 10 bases. Near its end, the DNA agrees better with TRBJ2-7, so the J call may be wrong. From germline, CDR1 is ENHRY and CDR2 SYGVKD. This CDR3 contains 14 residues.

This clonotype was detected a few times. At one end, the junction sequence differs from germline, possibly due to a read error. CDR3 sequence reads: CATRGRNYDYTF. The CDR3 bases are TGTGCCACCAGGGGTCGAAACTATGACTACACCTTC. The rearrangement joins TRBV15 to TRBJ1-2; D remains ambiguous. The CDR3 totals 12 residues. Germline loops: CDR1 LNHNV, CDR2 YYDKDF (reference sequence).

The rearrangement joins TRBV2 to TRBJ2-3; D is tentatively TRBD1 or TRBD2 (5 bases each). The CDR3 is made up of 15 amino acids. Trimming removed 2 bases at V and 2 bases at J, with 11 bases between. Germline values: CDR1 SNHLY, CDR2 FYNNEI. The CDR3 DNA reads TGTGCCAGCAGTGAATTCCGGGGCAACACAGATACGCAGTATTTT. Translating it yields CASSEFRGNTDTQYF.

The rearrangement links TRBV18 to TRBJ1-1; D not certain. The CDR3 runs to 14 residues. Trimming removed 5 bases at V and 4 bases at J, with 14 bases between. In germline, CDR1 is KGHSH, CDR2 LQKENI. The CDR3 loop is CASSGAEKGTEAFF. The CDR3 nucleotides are TGTGCCAGCTCAGGCGCAGAAAAAGGCACTGAAGCTTTCTTT.

The J gene is TRBJ2-7, the V gene TRBV28, with a weak D call TRBD1 (6 bases). V was shortened by 1 base and J by 1 base, with 8 bases between the two germline ends. Germline V gene data show CDR1 as MDHEN and CDR2 as SYDVKM. This CDR3 region has 14 residues. As DNA, the CDR3 is TGTGCCAGCAGTTTATCCGACAGGTCCTACGAGCAGTACTTC. It codes for CASSLSDRSYEQYF.